The rows below give T cell receptor beta chains drawn from one sample of a study of shared clonotypes between healthy human individuals. This table comes from immunoSEQ multiplex PCR, and its TCRdb copy is limited to in-frame clones, with some not included. This table has nearly 750,000 clones, 55% to 75% appearing once. The material sequenced was memory CD4+ T cells sorted from blood. These receptors all stem from a woman aged 25 to 39 in good health. CDR3s include the opening cysteine and the closing phenylalanine or tryptophan. The D gene is left open where the match is weak. Some rows mark clone size as missing; the rest say once, few, many or name a class of expanded clone.

v_gene	len	j_gene	d_gene	abundance	CDR3nt	CDR3aa
TRBV6-4	13	TRBJ2-2	TRBD1	-	TGTGCCAGCAGTCCGACAGGGGCCGGGGAGCTGTTTTTT	CASSPTGAGELFF
TRBV7-9	15	TRBJ1-2	TRBD1	-	TGTGCCAGCAGCTTAATAGGAGGGGGCGACTATGGCTACACCTTC	CASSLIGGGDYGYTF
TRBV11-3	15	TRBJ1-4	TRBD1	-	TGTGCCAGCAGCCAGGACAGGGTGGGTGATGAAAAACTGTTTTTT	CASSQDRVGDEKLFF
TRBV5-6	12	TRBJ2-7	-	-	TGTGCCAGCAGCCGACGGGTGTACGAGCAGTACTTC	CASSRRVYEQYF
TRBV11-2	11	TRBJ1-1	-	-	TGTGCCAGCAGCTTGGGCCCTGAAGCTTTCTTT	CASSLGPEAFF
TRBV5-1	14	TRBJ1-1	TRBD1	-	TGCGCCAGCAGCTCCGGGACAGGTGGCACTGAAGCTTTCTTT	CASSSGTGGTEAFF
TRBV28	14	TRBJ1-2	-	once	TGTGCCAGCAGTTTATCAGGGGTTGAATATGGCTACACCTTC	CASSLSGVEYGYTF
TRBV25-1	18	TRBJ2-7	TRBD2	-	TGTGCCAGCAGTGATGGGAGCGGGGGCGGGGTCCCCCACTACGAGCAGTACTTC	CASSDGSGGGVPHYEQYF
TRBV30	12	TRBJ2-1	-	-	TGTGCCTGGACAGGGGCTTACAATGAGCAGTTCTTC	CAWTGAYNEQFF
TRBV5-6	16	TRBJ2-7	-	-	TGTGCCAGCAGCCAGGCGCTCGGGCAGGGACCTTTAGAGCAGTACTTC	CASSQALGQGPLEQYF
TRBV10-2	15	TRBJ1-2	TRBD1	-	TGCGCCAGCAGGCGAGAGGGGGCCTCTAACTATGGCTACACCTTC	CASRREGASNYGYTF
TRBV5-1	16	TRBJ2-3	TRBD2	-	TGCGCCAGCAGCTTGGCGGGCGGGGGGCTCACAGATACGCAGTATTTT	CASSLAGGGLTDTQYF
TRBV19	16	TRBJ1-5	TRBD1	-	TGTGCCAGTAGTAAAGGACAGGGACGGTGGGACCAGCCCCAGCATTTT	CASSKGQGRWDQPQHF
TRBV29-1	12	TRBJ2-7	TRBD1	-	TGCAGCTCCGGAGGGACAGGGGACGAGCAGTACTTC	CSSGGTGDEQYF
TRBV25-1	14	TRBJ2-7	-	-	TGTGCCAGCAGTGGTGGGGACGGCTACTACGAGCAGTACTTC	CASSGGDGYYEQYF
TRBV30	12	TRBJ2-1	TRBD2	-	TGTGTCCTCACTAGCGGGATGGGTGAGCAGTTCTTC	CVLTSGMGEQFF
TRBV15	16	TRBJ2-6	-	-	TGTGCCACCAGCGGAGTTCGGCCGTCTGGGGCCAACGTCCTGACTTTC	CATSGVRPSGANVLTF